This T cell receptor beta chain was recorded in a study of regulatory T cells in long-lasting Graves disease. Building of the TCR beta libraries involved iRepertoire HTBI primers and Arm-PCR of CDR3 regions. TCRdb redid the calling of the multiplex PCR reads with MiXCR, one entry per CDR3 protein. The data contain 350,000 to 550,000 distinct CDR3 sequences, less than 20% of them singletons. This clonotype was counted a few times. Noted time point: newly diagnosed GD, antithyroid drugs for less than 3 months. Making the TCR library involved RNA that had been extracted from PBMCs. With 8 bases removed from V and 5 bases from J, the gap between germline ends came to 15 bases. Germline CDR1 is MNHEY and CDR2 is SVGEGT. This CDR3 is built from 14 residues. The same specimen was also included in a second study, on T cells in Graves' hyperthyroidism and ophthalmopathy. That paper adds: Diagnosis of hyperthyroidism was new in patients aged 18 to 65, and its duration was under 2 months.

The sequence was obtained from a woman aged 18-35 years with Graves disease. The sample was peripheral blood mononuclear cells (PBMCs), taken at new diagnosis, from a patient treated with antithyroid drugs. This chain joins TRBV6-2 or TRBV6-3 and TRBJ2-2; D is perhaps TRBD2 (6 bases). The CDR3 nucleotides are TGTGCCAGCCGTCCGGGACTTACTACCGGGGAGCTGTTTTTT. Translating gives CASRPGLTTGELFF.